One sample yielded the 18 T cell receptor beta chains listed below, sequenced in a study of T cell responses to AZD1222 COVID-19 vaccine (dated by TCRdb to the early 2020s). Receptor libraries were prepared by the immunoSEQ multiplex PCR assay. TCRdb mirrors the immuneACCESS table, restricted to in-frame sequences. Some clones are absent from its copies; in checked studies, under half trace to an unresolved V gene, and the reason for the others is unknown. This sample is represented by some 100,000 clones; around 90% of them were singletons. Roughly 1.7% of the sample belongs to the ten largest clones. The time point label on this specimen signifies: baseline before first vaccination. The sequences come from peripheral blood, collected on day 0 of AZD1222 vaccination. Receptor source: an adult in good health.

The chain has TRBV9 and TRBJ2-1; TRBD2 matches 8 bases. V was pared by 0 bases and J by 1 base, with 6 bases of the junction left unmatched. The CDR3 extends over 17 amino acids. Germline V gene data show CDR1 as SGDLS and CDR2 as YYNGEE. CDR3 sequence (DNA): TGTGCCAGCAGCGTAGTAGTGGCTAGCGGGTCCTACAATGAGCAGTTCTTC. The encoded protein is CASSVVVASGSYNEQFF.

The V call is TRBV10-3, the J call TRBJ2-2; maybe TRBD2 (6 bases). The CDR3 extends over 17 amino acids. In germline, CDR1 is ENHRY, CDR2 SYGVKD. Between the trimmed V and J ends, which lost 0 bases and 5 bases, there was a span of 16 bases. The CDR3 sequence is CAISESIIGSGTGELFF. CDR3 DNA sequence: TGTGCCATCAGTGAGTCGATAATCGGGAGTGGAACCGGGGAGCTGTTTTTT.

V usage is TRBV10-3 and J usage is TRBJ1-5; D unclear. With 3 bases removed from V and 1 base from J, the gap between germline ends came to 7 bases. Germline CDR1 and CDR2: ENHRY and SYGVKD. The CDR3 contains 14 residues. CDR3 nucleotide sequence: TGTGCCATCAGTGACAAACAAAGCAATCAGCCCCAGCATTTT. Protein sequence: CAISDKQSNQPQHF.

The chain uses TRBV6-5 and TRBJ2-1; D unclear. The CDR3 runs 16 residues. The V gene lost 2 bases and the J gene lost 0 bases, with 11 bases spanning the gap. From germline, CDR1 is MNHEY and CDR2 SVGAGI. The CDR3 region has the DNA TGTGCCAGCAGTTACCTTGGGCCAGACTCCTACAATGAGCAGTTCTTC. As protein: CASSYLGPDSYNEQFF.

The rearrangement links TRBV29-1 to TRBJ2-5, with D uncertain. Germline V gives CDR1 SQVTM, CDR2 ANQGSEA. This CDR3 is built from 13 residues. The ends were cut back, 0 bases at V and 1 base at J, with 6 bases in the middle. The CDR3 DNA follows: TGCAGCGTTGAAGAACAGAGCCAAGAGACCCAGTACTTC. It yields the protein CSVEEQSQETQYF.

The V and J genes are TRBV28 and TRBJ1-5; D is undetermined. Germline V gene sequence: CDR1 MDHEN, CDR2 SYDVKM. The CDR3 contains 15 residues. The ends were cut back, 1 base at V and 0 bases at J, with 7 bases in the middle. The CDR3 bases are TGTGCCAGCAGTTTATATGCGGGTAGCAATCAGCCCCAGCATTTT. Translated, it gives CASSLYAGSNQPQHF. Looking up the rest from reference TRBV28 and TRBJ1-5 gives the full variable domain: DVKVTQSSRYLVKRTGEKVFLECVQDMDHENMFWYRQDPGLGLRLIYFSYDVKMKEKGDIPEGYSVSREKKERFSLILESASTNQTSMYLCASSLYAGSNQPQHFGDGTRLSIL.

The rearrangement uses TRBV2 and TRBJ2-3, with TRBD1 matching over 10 bases. This CDR3 is built from 15 residues. V lost 5 bases and J lost 4; bases outside the gene matches: 6. Per germline, CDR1 SNHLY and CDR2 FYNNEI. The DNA of the CDR3 is TGTGCCAGCAGTTACGTGGGACAGGGGTCAGATACGCAGTATTTT. Its protein is CASSYVGQGSDTQYF.

This chain connects TRBV28 to TRBJ1-5, with D possibly being TRBD1 (5 bases). CDR3 size: 13 residues. V was cut by 7 bases and J by 3 bases, with 10 bases left in between. Germline V CDR1 and CDR2: MDHEN, SYDVKM. In DNA form, the CDR3 reads TGTGCCAGCATGGGGGGGACCAATCAGCCCCAGCATTTT. Its translation: CASMGGTNQPQHF.

The V and J genes are TRBV27 and TRBJ1-4, with D hard to call. From germline, CDR1 is MNHEY and CDR2 SMNVEV (reference sequence). Trimming removed 3 bases from V and 10 bases from J, with 12 bases in between. The CDR3 is 13 amino acids. CDR3 region: CASSFQDSRKLFF. Written as DNA, the CDR3 is TGTGCCAGCAGTTTTCAGGACTCTCGAAAACTGTTTTTT.

V is TRBV18 and J is TRBJ1-1, with D perhaps matching TRBD1 (6 bases). The CDR3 totals 12 residues. Germline assignment: CDR1 KGHSH and CDR2 LQKENI. Trimming removed 3 bases at V and 7 bases at J, with 9 bases between. The CDR3 bases are TGTGCCAGCTCACCGGCACAGGGTGAAGCTTTCTTT. This translates into CASSPAQGEAFF.

The chain is built from TRBV9 and TRBJ2-1, with TRBD2 matching 7 bases. With 4 bases clipped from V and 0 bases from J, the junction kept 4 bases outside the gene matches. Looked up from germline, CDR1 is SGDLS and CDR2 is YYNGEE. CDR3 size: 15 residues. CDR3 protein: CASSPRGSSYNEQFF. The CDR3 region has the DNA TGTGCCAGCAGCCCACGCGGGAGCTCCTACAATGAGCAGTTCTTC.

The chain is built from TRBV7-9 and TRBJ2-5, with 7 nucleotides matching TRBD2. Germline CDR1 and CDR2: SEHNR and FQNEAQ (reference sequence). Losses at the gene ends were 5 bases for V and 5 bases for J; bases not matched to a gene: 14. This CDR3 contains 16 residues. The CDR3 DNA follows: TGTGCCAGCAGCCAGGCCCGGGGGAGGGTTTGGGAGACCCAGTACTTC. It translates to CASSQARGRVWETQYF.

DNA for the CDR3: TGTGCCAGAAACAGGTTAGCAGCAATATACGAGCAGTACTTC. Residues: CARNRLAAIYEQYF. The V call is TRBV27, the J call TRBJ2-7; D may be TRBD1 (5 bases). The ends were cut back, 9 bases at V and 4 bases at J, with 19 bases in the middle. CDR1 and CDR2 from the germline V gene are MNHEY and SMNVEV (reference sequence). The CDR3 is 14 residues long.

This chain connects TRBV29-1 to TRBJ2-1; D gene unclear. Germline CDR1 reads SQVTM; CDR2 reads ANQGSEA. The germline V and J ends were trimmed by 4 bases and 7 bases, with 5 bases remaining between them. The CDR3 runs to 10 residues. CDR3 in DNA: TGCAGCGTTGTTAGGAATGAGCAGTTCTTC. It specifies CSVVRNEQFF.

The genes are TRBV2 and TRBJ2-3; possible D gene TRBD2, 5 bases. The CDR3 is 15 amino acids. Looked up from germline, CDR1 is SNHLY and CDR2 is FYNNEI. Trimming stripped 8 bases from V and 0 bases from J, with 15 bases between. CDR3 residues: CASYSPGRSTDTQYF. The CDR3 DNA is TGTGCCAGCTATAGTCCGGGAAGAAGCACAGATACGCAGTATTTT.

The rearrangement uses TRBV5-1 and TRBJ2-3, with D uncertain. The CDR3 has 12 residues. Germline values: CDR1 SGHRS, CDR2 YFSETQ. Trimming removed 4 bases at V and 6 bases at J, with 9 bases between. Written as DNA, the CDR3 is TGCGCCAGCAGCCCTCCGGAGGATACGCAGTATTTT. Protein sequence: CASSPPEDTQYF.

This chain joins TRBV9 and TRBJ1-1; TRBD1 agrees at 7 bases. CDR1 and CDR2 from the germline V gene are SGDLS and YYNGEE. After removal of 4 bases from V and 4 bases from J, the junction contained 13 bases not matched to a gene. The CDR3 sequence is 16 residues long. CDR3 loop: CASSIRQGGGITEAFF. CDR3 coding DNA: TGTGCCAGCAGCATTCGACAGGGAGGAGGGATCACTGAAGCTTTCTTT. Together with reference TRBV9 and TRBJ1-1, the CDR3 gives the full variable domain: DSGVTQTPKHLITATGQRVTLRCSPRSGDLSVYWYQQSLDQGLQFLIQYYNGEERAKGNILERFSAQQFPDLHSELNLSSLELGDSALYFCASSIRQGGGITEAFFGQGTRLTVV.

In this sample, this clone turned up once. This sequence joins TRBV7-9 and TRBJ1-3; D is ambiguous. The germline V and J ends were trimmed by 2 bases and 3 bases, with 11 bases remaining between them. Germline V gives CDR1 SEHNR, CDR2 FQNEAQ (reference sequence). The CDR3 covers 15 residues. CDR3 protein: CASSLTPWFGNTIYF. In DNA, the CDR3 is TGTGCCAGCAGCTTAACCCCCTGGTTTGGAAACACCATATATTTT. Full variable domain (rest looked up from reference TRBV7-9 and TRBJ1-3): DTGVSQNPRHKITKRGQNVTFRCDPISEHNRLYWYRQTLGQGPEFLTYFQNEAQLEKSRLLSDRFSAERPKGSFSTLEIQRTEQGDSAMYLCASSLTPWFGNTIYFGEGSWLTVV.